This T cell receptor (beta chain) was obtained from a study of blood T cell repertoires in COVID-19. For the study at large: Sites across the United States, Italy and Spain contributed samples from acute and convalescent COVID-19. T cells, B-cell-depleted T cells, or PBMCs provided the cDNA or gDNA that served as material.

V lost 5 bases and J lost 1; bases outside the gene matches: 8. The CDR3 length is 16 residues. Germline V gene sequence: CDR1 SGHTA, CDR2 FQGTGA. Per the original data handling: Quantification of nucleated cells was approximated via reference gene primer amplification. The assay was immunoSEQ multiplex PCR, and TCRdb's table has in-frame clones only and misses some. The V and J calls and clone size were taken over from that table, and D and trimming were inferred from the DNA. In the table there are 200,000 to 250,000 clones, roughly 89% of which are singletons. This receptor was taken from a man in his sixties who had recovered from COVID-19. V gene TRBV7-3 combines with J gene TRBJ2-3; 8 positions match TRBD2. Sample: peripheral blood. Written as DNA, the CDR3 is TGTGCCAGCAGCGTCTCGTGGCGGGGGGGCACAGATACGCAGTATTTT. It encodes CASSVSWRGGTDTQYF.